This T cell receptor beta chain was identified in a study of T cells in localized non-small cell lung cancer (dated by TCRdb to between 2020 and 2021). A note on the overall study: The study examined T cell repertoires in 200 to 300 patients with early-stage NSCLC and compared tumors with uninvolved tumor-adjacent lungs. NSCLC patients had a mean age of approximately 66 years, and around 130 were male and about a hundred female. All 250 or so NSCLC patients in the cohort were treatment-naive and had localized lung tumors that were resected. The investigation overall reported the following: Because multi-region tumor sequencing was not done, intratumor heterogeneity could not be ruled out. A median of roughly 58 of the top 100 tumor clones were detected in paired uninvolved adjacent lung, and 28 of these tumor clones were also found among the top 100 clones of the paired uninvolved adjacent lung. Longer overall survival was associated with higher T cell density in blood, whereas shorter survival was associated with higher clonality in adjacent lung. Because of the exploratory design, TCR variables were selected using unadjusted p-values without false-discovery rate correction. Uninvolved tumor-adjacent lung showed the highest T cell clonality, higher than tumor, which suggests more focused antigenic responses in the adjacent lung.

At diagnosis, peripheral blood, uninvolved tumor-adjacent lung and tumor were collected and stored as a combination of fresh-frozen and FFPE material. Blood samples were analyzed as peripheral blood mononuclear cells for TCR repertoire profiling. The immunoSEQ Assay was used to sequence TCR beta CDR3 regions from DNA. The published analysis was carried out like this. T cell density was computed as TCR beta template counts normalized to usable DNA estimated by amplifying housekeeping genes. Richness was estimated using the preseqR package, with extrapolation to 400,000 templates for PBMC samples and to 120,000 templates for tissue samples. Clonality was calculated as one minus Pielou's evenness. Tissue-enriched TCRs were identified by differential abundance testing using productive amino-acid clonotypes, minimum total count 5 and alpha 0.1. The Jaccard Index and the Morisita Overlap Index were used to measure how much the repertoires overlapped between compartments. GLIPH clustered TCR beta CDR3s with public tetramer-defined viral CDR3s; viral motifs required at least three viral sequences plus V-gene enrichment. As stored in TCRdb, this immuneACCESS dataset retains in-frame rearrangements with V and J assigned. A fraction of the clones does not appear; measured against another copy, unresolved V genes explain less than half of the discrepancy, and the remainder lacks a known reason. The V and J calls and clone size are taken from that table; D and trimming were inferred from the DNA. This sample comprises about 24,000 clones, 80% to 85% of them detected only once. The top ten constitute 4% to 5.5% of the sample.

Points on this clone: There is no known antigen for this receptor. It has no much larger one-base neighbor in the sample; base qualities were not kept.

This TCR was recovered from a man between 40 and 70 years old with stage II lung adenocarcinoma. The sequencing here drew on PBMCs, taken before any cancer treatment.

The CDR3 sequence is CATGKGQGWNGYTF. The nucleotides read TGTGCCACAGGGAAGGGACAGGGATGGAATGGCTACACCTTC. The chain was built from TRBV6-1 and TRBJ1-2; 9 middle bases align to TRBD1. The cysteine opens and the phenylalanine closes a CDR3 of 14 amino acids. The CDR3 DNA has 42 bases and is translated from base 1. V is pruned by 10 bases and J by 6 bases, leaving 12 bases of the junction without a gene match. Reading the germline V gene gives CDR1 MNHNS and CDR2 SASEGT.